These 25 T cell receptor beta chains share one sample of origin, sequenced in a study of blood T cell repertoires in COVID-19 (dated by TCRdb to about 2020). Libraries were built with the immunoSEQ multiplex PCR assay. The clones in this table, taken by TCRdb from immuneACCESS, are in-frame only. Not every clone is retained; where verified, under half of the shortfall comes from an unresolved V gene, and the cause of the rest is unknown. Within this sample are 150,000 to 200,000 clones, with 88% of them counted one time only. The ten largest account for 2.1% of the sample. Sequencing input: peripheral blood. These receptors were collected from a man between 65 and 79 years old with active or convalescent COVID-19.

The chain recombines TRBV10-2 with TRBJ2-3, with a weak D call TRBD2 (6 bases). The CDR3 has 14 residues. V was pared by 6 bases and J by 6 bases, with 16 bases between. CDR1 and CDR2 (germline): WSHSY, SAAADI. The CDR3 sequence: CASSATRIGDTQYF. CDR3 coding DNA: TGCGCCAGCAGCGCGACTAGAATAGGGGATACGCAGTATTTT.

This clone was detected only once. The CDR3 bases are TGTGCCAGCAGCTGGGGGCTAGCGGACTCCTACGAGCAGTACTTC. Translating it yields CASSWGLADSYEQYF. The chain joins TRBV7-2 to TRBJ2-7; D is possibly TRBD2 (7 bases). Trimming took off 4 bases at V and 0 bases at J, with 13 bases between the two ends. The CDR3 has 15 amino acids. Germline lookup yields CDR1 SGHTA and CDR2 FQGNSA. Based on the CDR3 plus reference TRBV7-2 and TRBJ2-7, the full variable domain is GAGVSQSPSNKVTEKGKDVELRCDPISGHTALYWYRQSLGQGLEFLIYFQGNSAPDKSGLPSDRFSAERTGGSVSTLTIQRTQQEDSAVYLCASSWGLADSYEQYFGPGTRLTVT.

This clone was seen a single time. V and J are TRBV3-1 (or the pseudogene TRBV3-2) and TRBJ2-5; 7 bases map to TRBD1. J gave up 4 bases and V 4 bases, and 9 bases lay outside the gene matches. This CDR3 region has 15 residues. Per the germline V gene, CDR1 is LGHDT and CDR2 is YNNKEL (reference sequence). CDR3 region: CASSPRQGTGETQYF. Written as DNA, the CDR3 is TGTGCCAGCAGCCCGAGACAGGGTACGGGAGAGACCCAGTACTTC.

The rearrangement uses TRBV5-4 and TRBJ2-3; 7 bases agree with TRBD2. The V segment lost 5 bases and the J segment 0 bases; nucleotides outside the gene matches: 3. The CDR3 is 14 residues long. Germline CDR1 is SGHNT and CDR2 is YYREEE (reference sequence). The DNA for the CDR3 is TGTGCCAGCAGACGGGAGGTGAGCACAGATACGCAGTATTTT. Translation gives CASRREVSTDTQYF. Based on the CDR3 plus reference TRBV5-4 and TRBJ2-3, the full variable domain is ETGVTQSPTHLIKTRGQQVTLRCSSQSGHNTVSWYQQALGQGPQFIFQYYREEENGRGNFPPRFSGLQFPNYSSELNVNALELDDSALYLCASRREVSTDTQYFGPGTRLTVL.

The gene calls are TRBV5-6 and TRBJ1-1; TRBD1 might be the D (5 bases). Between the trimmed V and J ends, which lost 3 bases and 6 bases, there was a span of 12 bases. CDR1 and CDR2 from the germline V gene are SGHDT and YYEEEE. The CDR3 has 13 amino acids. CDR3 DNA: TGTGCCAGCAGCTCCTTGGGGGGAGCTGAAGCTTTCTTT. Amino acids: CASSSLGGAEAFF.

CDR3 region: CASSLGTGRIFNYGYTF. CDR3 nucleotides: TGTGCCAGCAGCCTTGGGACAGGACGAATCTTTAACTATGGCTACACCTTC. The rearrangement uses TRBV7-8 and TRBJ1-2; 8 nucleotides match TRBD1. CDR3 length: 17 residues. The V gene end was trimmed by 5 bases and the J gene end by 1 base; junction bases not matched to a gene: 12. Germline lookup yields CDR1 SGHVS and CDR2 FQNEAQ.

The genes are TRBV11-2 and TRBJ1-3; D unresolved. V lost 5 bases and J lost 0, with 23 bases in between. The CDR3 has 19 residues. From germline, CDR1 is SGHAT and CDR2 FQNNGV. The CDR3 DNA sequence: TGTGCCAGCAGCGTTTTGTTTGCGAGGAATCCAAACTCTGGAAACACCATATATTTT. Its translation is CASSVLFARNPNSGNTIYF.

J is TRBJ1-4 and V is TRBV27; D not certain. V was trimmed by 3 bases and J by 0 bases, leaving 2 bases between them. The V gene's germline CDR1 is MNHEY and CDR2 SMNVEV (reference sequence). The CDR3 length is 13 residues. The chain's CDR3 is CASSFTTNEKLFF. In DNA, the CDR3 is TGTGCCAGCAGTTTCACAACTAATGAAAAACTGTTTTTT.

Regarding this clone: One junction end does not reproduce the germline sequence, and a read error may be involved. The rearrangement joins TRBV7-9 to TRBJ2-1, with 14 positions matching TRBD2. Germline V lookup: CDR1 SEHNR, CDR2 FQNEAQ (reference sequence). This CDR3 has 15 residues. CDR3 sequence reads: CASSVGLAGENGQFF. The CDR3 bases are TGTGCCAGCAGCGTGGGACTAGCGGGAGAGAATGGGCAGTTCTTC.

The chain employs TRBV5-1 and TRBJ1-1; 8 bases match TRBD1. The V segment lost 5 bases and the J segment 2 bases; nucleotides outside the gene matches: 5. Germline V gene sequence: CDR1 SGHRS, CDR2 YFSETQ. The CDR3 loop spans 14 amino acids. CDR3 protein: CASRDDRGNTEAFF. The CDR3, as DNA: TGCGCCAGCAGGGACGACAGGGGTAACACTGAAGCTTTCTTT.

The gene calls are TRBV5-1 and TRBJ2-1; 8 bases line up with TRBD1. The V gene's germline CDR1 is SGHRS and CDR2 YFSETQ. The CDR3 has 15 amino acids. The junction had 13 bases not matched to a gene; V was cut back by 4 bases and J by 10 bases. CDR3 loop: CASSTDRGLLEEQFF. The CDR3 bases are TGCGCCAGCAGCACTGACAGGGGTTTATTAGAGGAGCAGTTCTTC.

This chain links TRBV5-1 with TRBJ2-1, with 12 bases lining up with TRBD2. The CDR3 has 15 residues. V trimming: 4 bases; J trimming: 9 bases; junction bases outside the gene matches: 8. CDR1 is SGHRS, CDR2 YFSETQ, per germline. Written as DNA, the CDR3 is TGCGCCAGCAGCCGGACTAGCGGGACAAGATTTGAGCAGTTCTTC. This gives the protein CASSRTSGTRFEQFF.

This chain connects TRBV7-9 to TRBJ2-3, with D possibly being TRBD2 (5 bases). Trimming removed 5 bases at V and 0 bases at J, with 12 bases between. Germline V gives CDR1 SEHNR, CDR2 FQNEAQ (reference sequence). The CDR3 consists of 15 residues. The CDR3 sequence: CASSGLWGSTDTQYF. The CDR3 DNA is TGTGCCAGCAGCGGACTGTGGGGAAGCACAGATACGCAGTATTTT.

This chain links TRBV30 with TRBJ1-1; possibly TRBD1 for D (5 bases). From germline, CDR1 is GTSNPN and CDR2 SVGIG (reference sequence). This CDR3 has 13 residues. V dropped 0 bases and J dropped 6 bases, with 11 bases sitting between them. Here the CDR3 reads CAWSVSRDSEAFF. As DNA, the CDR3 is TGTGCCTGGAGTGTTAGCAGGGACTCTGAAGCTTTCTTT.

The DNA of the CDR3 is TGTGCCAGCAGGAGGGACAGGACGATCACTGAAGCTTTCTTT. Amino acids: CASRRDRTITEAFF. This chain uses TRBV2 with TRBJ1-1; 8 positions match TRBD1. This CDR3 is built from 14 residues. Germline V gene data show CDR1 as SNHLY and CDR2 as FYNNEI. With 6 bases clipped from V and 4 bases from J, the junction kept 7 bases outside the gene matches. Using reference TRBV2 and TRBJ1-1 for the parts outside the CDR3, the full variable domain is EPEVTQTPSHQVTQMGQEVILRCVPISNHLYFYWYRQILGQKVEFLVSFYNNEISEKSEIFDDQFSVERPDGSNFTLKIRSTKLEDSAMYFCASRRDRTITEAFFGQGTRLTVV.

The rearrangement uses TRBV4-3 and TRBJ2-2, with 10 bases fitting TRBD1. The CDR3 covers 20 residues. The germline V gene encodes CDR1 LGHNA and CDR2 YSLEER. V trimming: 0 bases; J trimming: 6 bases; junction bases outside the gene matches: 16. CDR3 sequence reads: CASSQDLNWVWDRGPGELFF. CDR3 bases: TGCGCCAGCAGCCAAGATTTAAATTGGGTTTGGGACAGGGGTCCCGGGGAGCTGTTTTTT.

The chain couples TRBV9 to TRBJ2-7; 9 bases are a match to TRBD2. The CDR3 spans 15 residues. Germline-derived CDR1 and CDR2 are SGDLS and YYNGEE. V was clipped by 3 bases and J by 1 base; unmatched bases: 5. CDR3 nucleotides: TGTGCCAGCAGCGCCCGAGCGGGAGGTTCCTACGAGCAGTACTTC. Encoded protein: CASSARAGGSYEQYF. The full variable domain, with the rest looked up from reference TRBV9 and TRBJ2-7, is DSGVTQTPKHLITATGQRVTLRCSPRSGDLSVYWYQQSLDQGLQFLIQYYNGEERAKGNILERFSAQQFPDLHSELNLSSLELGDSALYFCASSARAGGSYEQYFGPGTRLTVT.

The V and J genes are TRBV18 and TRBJ1-6; TRBD1 might be the D (6 bases). Per the germline V gene, CDR1 is KGHSH and CDR2 is LQKENI. Trimming removed 3 bases at V and 7 bases at J, with 13 bases between. The CDR3 has 15 residues. As DNA, the CDR3 is TGTGCCAGCTCACCTCCAGGGGCCGAGAATTCACCCCTCCACTTT. It yields the protein CASSPPGAENSPLHF.

In this sample, this clone turned up once. V is TRBV6-6 and J is TRBJ2-1, with 13 bases identical to TRBD2. This CDR3 is built from 15 residues. The V gene's germline CDR1 is MNHNY and CDR2 SVGAGI (reference sequence). J was trimmed by 10 bases and V by 5 bases; bases with no gene match: 8. The CDR3 loop is CASSVGTSGVSEQFF. CDR3 nucleotides: TGTGCCAGCAGTGTTGGGACTAGCGGGGTCTCGGAGCAGTTCTTC.

V and J are TRBV7-8 and TRBJ1-6; TRBD1 matches at 7 bases. CDR1 and CDR2 from the germline V gene are SGHVS and FQNEAQ. The length of the CDR3 is 14 residues. Trimming at V came to 5 bases and at J to 6 bases, leaving 4 bases not matched to a gene. The chain's CDR3 is CASSRGQANSPLHF. The CDR3, as DNA: TGTGCCAGCAGCCGAGGACAGGCTAATTCACCCCTCCACTTT.

The chain couples TRBV3-1 (or the pseudogene TRBV3-2) to TRBJ2-7; a possible D gene is TRBD1 (6 bases). The CDR3 consists of 13 residues. Germline V CDR1 and CDR2: LGHDT, YNNKEL (reference sequence). Trimming shortened V by 4 bases and J by 3 bases, and 10 bases separated the two germline ends. The DNA of the CDR3 is TGTGCCAGCAGCCGCGGACAGCACTACGAGCAGTACTTC. Translated: CASSRGQHYEQYF.

V and J are TRBV6-8 and TRBJ2-7; a weak D match, TRBD2 (5 bases). The length of the CDR3 is 16 residues. Trimming left V 2 bases short and J 6 bases short, with 20 bases between. CDR1 and CDR2 from the germline V gene are MNHGY and SAAAGT. CDR3 bases: TGTGCCAGCAGTTACCTGGTCGGACCTACTCGGGGCGAGCAGTACTTC. Translation: CASSYLVGPTRGEQYF.

The rearrangement joins TRBV7-2 to TRBJ2-7, with a possible D match to TRBD2 (6 bases). The V end was cut by 5 bases, the J end by 5 bases, with 22 bases between. Germline V CDR1 and CDR2: SGHTA, FQGNSA. The CDR3 consists of 16 residues. This CDR3 is CASSQQAGTSNHEQYF. The CDR3 DNA follows: TGTGCCAGCAGCCAACAAGCGGGTACGTCGAACCACGAGCAGTACTTC. Complete variable domain (other parts from reference TRBV7-2 and TRBJ2-7): GAGVSQSPSNKVTEKGKDVELRCDPISGHTALYWYRQSLGQGLEFLIYFQGNSAPDKSGLPSDRFSAERTGGSVSTLTIQRTQQEDSAVYLCASSQQAGTSNHEQYFGPGTRLTVT.

The CDR3 sequence: CASSLWVGVAGGVEQFF. CDR3 sequence (DNA): TGTGCCAGCAGCCTTTGGGTCGGGGTAGCGGGAGGTGTTGAGCAGTTCTTC. The chain carries TRBV5-6 and TRBJ2-1; 10 nucleotides match TRBD2. The junction had 16 bases not matched to a gene; V was cut back by 4 bases and J by 9 bases. CDR1 is SGHDT, CDR2 YYEEEE, per germline. This CDR3 has 17 amino acids.

The chain links TRBV28 to TRBJ2-2; 12 positions agree with TRBD2. V was pared by 3 bases and J by 7 bases, with 3 bases of the junction left unmatched. This CDR3 spans 15 amino acids. Germline CDR1 MDHEN, CDR2 SYDVKM. The CDR3: CASSFLAGGHGELFF. The DNA for the CDR3 is TGTGCCAGCAGTTTCCTAGCGGGAGGGCACGGGGAGCTGTTTTTT.